This T cell receptor beta chain was captured by sequencing in a study of T cells in Graves' hyperthyroidism and ophthalmopathy. The TCR beta CDR3 regions underwent amplification using RNA transcripts as the source. When the TCR CDR3 underwent first-round RT-PCR, the HTBI primer set was used. TCRdb re-called the multiplex PCR reads through MiXCR, storing one row per CDR3 protein. Of roughly 560,000 distinct CDR3 sequences listed, around 15% were seen once; the top ten hold about 4%. Fresh peripheral blood, 8 to 10 ml, was the source of the PBMCs. Ten or more counts support this clonotype. Germline assignment: CDR1 LGHNA and CDR2 YNFKEQ. The CDR3 runs to 14 residues. V was shortened by 1 base and J by 4 bases, with 10 bases between the two germline ends.

The sequenced sample was blood. V gene TRBV4-2 combines with J gene TRBJ1-2; no clear D. This TCR was recovered from a woman aged 40 to 50 with Graves' ophthalmopathy. In DNA form, the CDR3 reads TGTGCCAGCAGCCAAGGCGGCAGCCGCTATGGCTACACCTTC. Encoded protein: CASSQGGSRYGYTF.